This T cell receptor (beta chain) emerged from a study of cytomegalovirus exposure and HLA in healthy donors. For this clone: Its antigen remains unidentified.

Study observations and caveats: A list of approximately 160 TCR beta chains associated with cytomegalovirus was given. Subsequent analysis found a tendency for first-cohort TCR clusters to co-occur within the 120 or so validation repertoires. Most observed TCR sequences were rare, whereas some public TCRs were detected in many donors.

Assay: immunoSEQ multiplex PCR; the TCRdb copy retains only in-frame clones and omits some. The sample holds about 150,000 clones, roughly 90% seen once. V lost 5 bases to trimming and J lost 8 bases, with 12 bases between them. Germline assignment: CDR1 MNHEY and CDR2 SVGAGI. The CDR3 sequence is 12 residues long. The origin of this receptor is a man between 18 and 35 years old in good health and CMV-seropositive. The chain employs TRBV6-5 and TRBJ1-2; D gene ambiguous. The sample consisted of PBMCs. This CDR3 reads CASSRLGRGYTF. CDR3 nucleotide sequence: TGTGCCAGCAGTCGACTGGGGAGAGGCTACACCTTC.